Presented here are 31 T cell receptor beta chains from one specimen sequenced in a study of blood T cells in healthy people across ages. Combining a sample-barcoded 5' primer with a J-beta primer mix, a second PCR ran for roughly 7 to 11 cycles. TCRdb reanalysed the 5' RACE reads using MiXCR and keeps one entry per CDR3 protein. Of some 920,000 distinct CDR3 sequences in the sample, roughly 50% were seen once. The sequencing input was blood. These receptors originate from a woman in her fifties or sixties in good health.

This clonotype was observed a few times. The rearrangement links TRBV6-6 to TRBJ1-2; D gene ambiguous. V shed 1 base and J shed 0 bases, with 6 bases lying between them. The germline V gene has CDR1 MNHNY and CDR2 SVGAGI (reference sequence). The CDR3 sequence is 14 residues long. The CDR3 spells CASSYFPANYGYTF. CDR3 nucleotides: TGTGCCAGCAGTTACTTTCCGGCTAACTATGGCTACACCTTC.

This chain links TRBV7-9 with TRBJ2-5, with TRBD2 as a possible D gene (5 bases). This CDR3 has 14 amino acids. Germline CDR1 and CDR2: SEHNR and FQNEAQ (reference sequence). The V end was cut by 5 bases, the J end by 4 bases, with 14 bases between. CDR3 protein: CASSAGLARETQYF. CDR3 in DNA: TGTGCCAGCAGCGCCGGGCTAGCTCGAGAGACCCAGTACTTC.

The V and J genes are TRBV6-5 and TRBJ1-1, with unresolved D. Germline V CDR1 and CDR2: MNHEY, SVGAGI. The CDR3 is made up of 15 amino acids. V lost 5 bases, J lost 2 bases, and 15 bases lay in between. The CDR3 bases are TGTGCCAGCAGTCCGGGCTCCGTCCATAACACTGAAGCTTTCTTT. Translated: CASSPGSVHNTEAFF.

This chain links TRBV20-1 with TRBJ2-7; the match to TRBD1 covers 7 bases. The germline V gene encodes CDR1 DFQATT and CDR2 SNEGSKA (reference sequence). The V and J ends lost 0 bases and 4 bases, in that order; junction bases with no gene match: 6. This CDR3 is 14 amino acids long. The CDR3 sequence: CSARETGAGYEQYF. The CDR3 DNA follows: TGCAGTGCTAGAGAAACAGGGGCAGGATACGAGCAGTACTTC.

The J gene is TRBJ2-6, the V gene TRBV11-1; a weak D match, TRBD2 (6 bases). The CDR3 loop spans 21 amino acids. Per the germline V gene, CDR1 is SGHAT and CDR2 is FQDESV (reference sequence). The V gene lost 3 bases and the J gene lost 0 bases, with 24 bases spanning the gap. The DNA of the CDR3 is TGTGCCAGCAGCTTCGGCTTCAGGAGGGCCAGGGAAAGCTCTGGGGCCAACGTCCTGACTTTC. It encodes CASSFGFRRARESSGANVLTF.

The V and J genes are TRBV6-2 or TRBV6-3 and TRBJ2-5, with TRBD2 as a possible D gene (7 bases). V was pared by 6 bases and J by 5 bases, with 19 bases between. CDR3 length equals 15 residues. Germline CDR1 and CDR2: MNHEY and SVGEGT. The CDR3 protein is CASSIRGARGETQYF. DNA of the CDR3: TGTGCCAGCAGCATACGGGGGGCTAGAGGGGAGACCCAGTACTTC.

A few counts support this clonotype. This sequence joins TRBV7-9 and TRBJ2-7; 7 nucleotides agree with TRBD1. The CDR3 runs 14 residues. Germline-derived CDR1 and CDR2 are SEHNR and FQNEAQ (reference sequence). J was trimmed by 5 bases and V by 3 bases; bases with no gene match: 7. Written as DNA, the CDR3 is TGTGCCAGCAGCTTCGACAGGGAATGGGACGAGCAGTACTTC. This codes for CASSFDREWDEQYF.

This clonotype was detected ten times or more. The chain is built from TRBV10-3 and TRBJ2-7; tentative D call: TRBD1 (6 bases). Trimming left V 2 bases short and J 2 bases short, with 7 bases between. The length of the CDR3 is 13 residues. CDR1 is ENHRY, CDR2 SYGVKD, per germline. The DNA of the CDR3 is TGTGCCATCAGTGAGGGACAGCCCTACGAGCAGTACTTC. This codes for CAISEGQPYEQYF.

This clonotype has just a few counts. V gene TRBV11-2 combines with J gene TRBJ2-3; D not resolved. V lost 3 bases, J lost 0 bases, and 10 bases lay in between. CDR3 length equals 15 residues. Per germline, CDR1 SGHAT and CDR2 FQNNGV. CDR3 nucleotide sequence: TGTGCCAGCAGCTTGGGCTCGCCTAGCACAGATACGCAGTATTTT. It specifies CASSLGSPSTDTQYF.

Only a few counts were recorded for this clonotype. The J gene is TRBJ2-3, the V gene TRBV6-2 or TRBV6-3; D not certain. V shed 2 bases and J shed 6 bases, with 18 bases lying between them. Germline-derived CDR1 and CDR2 are MNHEY and SVGEGT. The CDR3 length is 16 residues. CDR3 coding DNA: TGTGCCAGCAGTTACAGGGCTCGAGGAGTTGGGGATACGCAGTATTTT. Translating gives CASSYRARGVGDTQYF.

The chain carries TRBV27 and TRBJ1-4, with 10 bases fitting TRBD1. Germline lookup yields CDR1 MNHEY and CDR2 SMNVEV (reference sequence). This CDR3 contains 15 residues. V trimming: 3 bases; J trimming: 6 bases; junction bases outside the gene matches: 4. In nucleotides, the CDR3 is TGTGCCAGCAGTTTGGGACAGGGGTTGGATGAAAAACTGTTTTTT. Translation: CASSLGQGLDEKLFF. The full variable domain, completed using reference TRBV27 and TRBJ1-4, is EAQVTQNPRYLITVTGKKLTVTCSQNMNHEYMSWYRQDPGLGLRQIYYSMNVEVTDKGDVPEGYKVSRKEKRNFPLILESPSPNQTSLYFCASSLGQGLDEKLFFGSGTQLSVL.

CDR3 DNA sequence: TGTGCCAGCAGCAGCCGACTAGCGGGAGGGCCCACAAACATTCAGTACTTC. It encodes CASSSRLAGGPTNIQYF. The chain links TRBV7-2 to TRBJ2-4; 14 positions agree with TRBD2. This CDR3 spans 17 amino acids. The V gene's germline CDR1 is SGHTA and CDR2 FQGNSA. V dropped 5 bases and J dropped 6; count of bases not matched to a gene: 9.

This clonotype was detected a few times. The chain recombines TRBV7-2 with TRBJ2-7; D gene uncertain. Germline V gives CDR1 SGHTA, CDR2 FQGNSA. V lost 1 base, J lost 0 bases, and 10 bases lay in between. The CDR3 sequence is 15 residues long. CDR3 residues: CASSLEFSNSYEQYF. CDR3 coding DNA: TGTGCCAGCAGCTTAGAATTCAGTAACTCCTACGAGCAGTACTTC.

The chain is built from TRBV12-3 or TRBV12-4 and TRBJ2-7; D perhaps matches TRBD2 (7 bases). This CDR3 region has 16 residues. V gave up 2 bases and J gave up 6 bases, with 20 bases separating them. The DNA for the CDR3 is TGTGCCAGCAGTTTATCAGCCGGGGGGCTCCCCGGCGAGCAGTACTTC. It translates to CASSLSAGGLPGEQYF.

There are a few counts of this clonotype. V gene TRBV4-3 combines with J gene TRBJ2-7; TRBD2 is a possible D gene (6 bases). Germline V gene sequence: CDR1 LGHNA, CDR2 YSLEER. Trimming stripped 1 base from V and 3 bases from J, with 10 bases between. The CDR3 runs 14 residues. CDR3 sequence: CASSQGDSRYEQYF. The DNA of the CDR3 is TGCGCCAGCAGCCAAGGGGACTCGCGCTACGAGCAGTACTTC.

The CDR3 region is CASSHWTSYSPLHF. For the CDR3, the DNA is TGTGCCAGCAGCCACTGGACTTCGTATTCACCCCTCCACTTT. V is TRBV14 and J is TRBJ1-6; D is unresolved. CDR1 SGHDN and CDR2 FVKESK come from the germline V gene. This CDR3 is 14 amino acids long. The ends were cut back, 3 bases at V and 8 bases at J, with 11 bases in the middle.

This CDR3 is CASSPTTGYQETQYF. The DNA for the CDR3 is TGTGCCAGCAGCCCGACGACTGGGTACCAAGAGACCCAGTACTTC. The chain uses TRBV7-2 and TRBJ2-5; no definite D call. Germline CDR1 and CDR2: SGHTA and FQGNSA. Trimming cost V 5 bases and J 0 bases, with 13 bases left between them. The CDR3 is made up of 15 amino acids.

This clonotype was counted a few times. The chain employs TRBV9 and TRBJ1-1, with D maybe TRBD1 (6 bases). Germline V gene lookup returns CDR1 SGDLS and CDR2 YYNGEE. Trimming took 0 bases from V and 6 from J, leaving 12 bases between them. The CDR3 length is 14 residues. CDR3 sequence (DNA): TGTGCCAGCAGCGTAGGCCCAGGGGTCCCTGAAGCTTTCTTT. The encoded protein is CASSVGPGVPEAFF.

On this clonotype: A much bigger clone sits one base away, suggesting this may be a read error. The chain combines TRBV7-2 with TRBJ2-5, with D possibly being TRBD1 (6 bases). The CDR3 is 14 amino acids. The V end was cut by 5 bases, the J end by 2 bases, with 12 bases between. CDR1 and CDR2 (germline): SGHTA, FQGNSA. The chain's CDR3 is CASSVIGGQETQYF. CDR3 nucleotides: TGTGCCAGCAGCGTCATAGGGGGACAAGAGACCCAGTACTTC.

Regarding this clonotype: The CDR3 ends on some other residue instead of the conserved phenylalanine or tryptophan, so this is likely a read error. This rearrangement joins TRBV12-3 or TRBV12-4 to TRBJ2-3; 7 nucleotides line up with TRBD1. V was pared by 2 bases and J by 0 bases, with 2 bases of the junction left unmatched. The CDR3 spans 15 residues. CDR3 sequence: CASSLSQGSTDTQYS. CDR3 coding DNA: TGTGCCAGCAGTTTATCACAGGGGAGCACAGATACGCAGTATTCC.

In its sample, this clonotype was seen a few times. The chain employs TRBV20-1 and TRBJ2-6; a weak D match, TRBD2 (6 bases). Trimming removed 2 bases at V and 1 base at J, with 21 bases between. Germline lookup yields CDR1 DFQATT and CDR2 SNEGSKA (reference sequence). This CDR3 is 19 amino acids long. CDR3 sequence reads: CSARLPPGLYLSGANVLTF. The CDR3 region has the DNA TGCAGTGCTAGATTGCCCCCGGGACTGTACCTTTCTGGGGCCAACGTCCTGACTTTC.

Note on this clonotype: Relative to the germline gene, one junction end is altered; a read error may explain this. This chain uses TRBV15 with TRBJ2-1; 8 bases align to TRBD2. The CDR3 spans 18 residues. Germline assignment: CDR1 LNHNV and CDR2 YYDKDF (reference sequence). As DNA, the CDR3 is TGTGCCACCAGCAGAGATCGAGAGACTAGCGTAGTCTACAGTGAGCAGTTCTTC. The encoded protein is CATSRDRETSVVYSEQFF.

CDR3 sequence reads: CASSPGEVMVTHGYTF. Written as DNA, the CDR3 is TGTGCCAGCAGCCCTGGGGAGGTGATGGTGACGCATGGCTACACCTTC. The J gene is TRBJ1-2, the V gene TRBV11-2, with D unresolved. The germline CDR1 and CDR2 sequences are SGHAT and FQNNGV. V was trimmed by 5 bases and J by 6 bases, leaving 22 bases between them. The CDR3 has 16 amino acids.

The chain uses TRBV28 and TRBJ1-2, with TRBD1 matching over 8 bases. Germline CDR1 reads MDHEN; CDR2 reads SYDVKM. The CDR3 runs to 14 residues. The ends lost 5 bases at V and 7 bases at J; junction bases unmatched: 9. CDR3 in amino acids: CASSPDRELGGYTF. The CDR3 region has the DNA TGTGCCAGCAGTCCGGACAGGGAATTAGGTGGCTACACCTTC.

J is TRBJ1-2 and V is TRBV30; TRBD1 is a possible D gene (6 bases). Germline V gene sequence: CDR1 GTSNPN, CDR2 SVGIG (reference sequence). This CDR3 has 15 amino acids. V shed 0 bases and J shed 2 bases, with 13 bases lying between them. The CDR3 loop reads CAWSVAGAGNYGYTF. CDR3 sequence (DNA): TGTGCCTGGAGTGTAGCAGGGGCAGGAAACTATGGCTACACCTTC.

This chain uses TRBV2 with TRBJ2-1; TRBD2 matches at 11 bases. J lost 0 bases, V lost 8 bases, and 12 bases had no gene match. Germline V CDR1 and CDR2: SNHLY, FYNNEI. The CDR3 spans 18 residues. CDR3 protein: CASHPGLAVRGSYNEQFF. The DNA for the CDR3 is TGTGCCAGCCACCCGGGACTAGCGGTCCGGGGCTCCTACAATGAGCAGTTCTTC.

This clonotype was detected a few times. The rearrangement uses TRBV28 and TRBJ2-1; 7 bases are shared with TRBD1. CDR3 length equals 15 residues. The trim removed 4 bases at V and 10 bases at J, leaving 13 bases unmatched. Germline values: CDR1 MDHEN, CDR2 SYDVKM. Here the CDR3 DNA reads TGTGCCAGCAGTTCCGGGACAGAGGTCCCCCCGGAGCAGTTCTTC. Translated: CASSSGTEVPPEQFF.

The V call is TRBV5-1, the J call TRBJ2-3; 9 bases are a match to TRBD2. Per germline, CDR1 SGHRS and CDR2 YFSETQ. This CDR3 spans 16 amino acids. V shed 0 bases, J shed 3 bases, and the junction held 5 bases outside the gene matches. This CDR3 is CASSLELAGGTDTQYF. Written as DNA, the CDR3 is TGCGCCAGCAGCTTGGAACTAGCGGGTGGGACAGATACGCAGTATTTT. The full variable domain, in which reference TRBV5-1 and TRBJ2-3 provide the parts outside the CDR3, is KAGVTQTPRYLIKTRGQQVTLSCSPISGHRSVSWYQQTPGQGLQFLFEYFSETQRNKGNFPGRFSGRQFSNSRSEMNVSTLELGDSALYLCASSLELAGGTDTQYFGPGTRLTVL.

V is TRBV5-8 and J is TRBJ2-7, with 7 positions matching TRBD1. The CDR3 totals 15 residues. J gave up 2 bases and V 4 bases, and 9 bases lay outside the gene matches. Germline V lookup: CDR1 SGHTS, CDR2 YDEGEE. The CDR3 DNA follows: TGTGCCAGCAGCCTAAGACAGGGTTCCCCCTACGAGCAGTACTTC. Protein sequence: CASSLRQGSPYEQYF.

Comment on this clonotype: The junction differs from germline at one of its ends, possibly a read error. The V and J genes are TRBV7-2 and TRBJ2-3; 7 nucleotides line up with TRBD2. Per the germline V gene, CDR1 is SGHTA and CDR2 is FQGNSA. The CDR3 consists of 16 residues. In nucleotides, the CDR3 is TGTGCCAGCAGCCCCAGTACGGGGGGTGGCACAGATGCGCAGTATTTT. This codes for CASSPSTGGGTDAQYF.

The table lists this clonotype with many counts. V is TRBV29-1 and J is TRBJ2-7; D is unclear. Germline V gives CDR1 SQVTM, CDR2 ANQGSEA. Trimming left V 1 base short and J 3 bases short, with 4 bases between. This CDR3 has 11 residues. The CDR3 spells CSVEGIYEQYF. The CDR3 DNA sequence: TGCAGCGTTGAAGGAATCTACGAGCAGTACTTC.